Below are 21 T cell receptor beta chains sequenced from a single sample in a study of PD-L1 blockade in urothelial cancer. Produced via immunoSEQ multiplex PCR; TCRdb's table is partial and in-frame only. The sample contains 50,000 to 60,000 clones, 85% to 90% of which appear only once. Material: PBMCs, obtained around atezolizumab (anti-PD-L1) treatment. The receptors were gathered from a man aged 50 or older with urothelial cancer.

The rearrangement uses TRBV6-1 and TRBJ2-3, with D perhaps TRBD1 (6 bases). Germline CDR1 MNHNS, CDR2 SASEGT. V shed 0 bases and J shed 2 bases, with 9 bases lying between them. This CDR3 has 15 amino acids. CDR3 in DNA: TGTGCCAGCAGTGAAGCGCAGGGGTTCACAGATACGCAGTATTTT. Protein: CASSEAQGFTDTQYF.

The V and J genes are TRBV28 and TRBJ1-4; D is unclear. Trimming pared 6 bases from V and 3 bases from J, leaving 5 bases between. The CDR3 length is 12 residues. The V gene's germline CDR1 is MDHEN and CDR2 SYDVKM. CDR3 protein: CASRSPNEKLFF. The CDR3 DNA is TGTGCCAGCAGATCTCCTAATGAAAAACTGTTTTTT. The full variable domain, rest sourced from reference TRBV28 and TRBJ1-4, is DVKVTQSSRYLVKRTGEKVFLECVQDMDHENMFWYRQDPGLGLRLIYFSYDVKMKEKGDIPEGYSVSREKKERFSLILESASTNQTSMYLCASRSPNEKLFFGSGTQLSVL.

V usage is TRBV5-4 and J usage is TRBJ2-3; tentatively, D is TRBD1 (5 bases). The CDR3 has 15 amino acids. CDR1 and CDR2 from the germline V gene are SGHNT and YYREEE (reference sequence). V lost 6 bases, J lost 0 bases, and 14 bases lay in between. CDR3 region: CASTKDMLSTDTQYF. For the CDR3, the DNA is TGTGCCAGCACCAAGGACATGCTAAGCACAGATACGCAGTATTTT.

The CDR3 sequence is CASSVALTSGYNEQFF. Here the CDR3 DNA reads TGTGCCAGCAGCGTAGCTTTAACTAGCGGCTACAATGAGCAGTTCTTC. The chain recombines TRBV9 with TRBJ2-1; 8 bases match TRBD2. This CDR3 comprises 16 residues. Germline V lookup: CDR1 SGDLS, CDR2 YYNGEE. Germline trimming cut 0 bases from V and 3 bases from J; bases unmatched to any gene: 5. Full variable domain (remainder filled in from reference TRBV9 and TRBJ2-1): DSGVTQTPKHLITATGQRVTLRCSPRSGDLSVYWYQQSLDQGLQFLIQYYNGEERAKGNILERFSAQQFPDLHSELNLSSLELGDSALYFCASSVALTSGYNEQFFGPGTRLTVL.

This clone was observed once. J is TRBJ2-1 and V is TRBV5-1; 7 nucleotides align to TRBD1. This CDR3 region has 16 residues. V dropped 0 bases and J dropped 9; count of bases not matched to a gene: 12. The germline CDR1 and CDR2 sequences are SGHRS and YFSETQ. CDR3 residues: CASSLAGFQGVAEQFF. In DNA form, the CDR3 reads TGCGCCAGCAGCTTGGCGGGTTTTCAGGGGGTGGCTGAGCAGTTCTTC.

The CDR3 coding sequence is TGTGCCAGCAGCTGGGGACCTAGCGGGGATACGCAGTATTTT. Amino acid sequence: CASSWGPSGDTQYF. The genes are TRBV5-5 and TRBJ2-3; TRBD2 agrees at 8 bases. This CDR3 is 14 amino acids long. V lost 3 bases to trimming and J lost 6 bases; unmatched junction nucleotides: 6. Germline V lookup: CDR1 SGHKS, CDR2 YYEKEE (reference sequence).

The V call is TRBV9, the J call TRBJ2-7, with 7 bases identical to TRBD2. Looked up from germline, CDR1 is SGDLS and CDR2 is YYNGEE. The CDR3 extends over 15 amino acids. V shed 0 bases and J 4 bases; nucleotides not matched to a gene: 7. CDR3 DNA sequence: TGTGCCAGCAGCGTAGCGGCGGGAGTAGGTTACGAGCAGTACTTC. Translation gives CASSVAAGVGYEQYF.

The rearrangement uses TRBV19 and TRBJ1-5, with unresolved D. Germline loops: CDR1 LNHDA, CDR2 SQIVND (reference sequence). V lost 5 bases and J 7 bases, leaving 15 bases between the germline ends. The CDR3 loop spans 14 amino acids. CDR3 region: CASSPRQSRQPQHF. As DNA, the CDR3 is TGTGCCAGTAGTCCACGACAAAGTCGGCAGCCCCAGCATTTT.

The chain uses TRBV7-8 and TRBJ2-7; the match to TRBD2 covers 12 bases. Germline CDR1 reads SGHVS; CDR2 reads FQNEAQ. The length of the CDR3 is 15 residues. Unmatched junction bases numbered 4, after V lost 5 bases and J lost 2 bases. Here the CDR3 reads CASSRGLAGPYEQYF. The CDR3, as DNA: TGTGCCAGCAGCCGTGGACTAGCGGGACCCTACGAGCAGTACTTC.

This chain uses TRBV7-8 with TRBJ2-7; no reliable D call. Germline V gene lookup returns CDR1 SGHVS and CDR2 FQNEAQ. The V and J ends lost 1 base and 6 bases respectively, with 10 bases between them. CDR3 length equals 13 residues. This chain's CDR3 is CASSLDFRSEQYF. The CDR3 DNA reads TGTGCCAGCAGCTTAGATTTCAGGTCCGAGCAGTACTTC.

The J gene is TRBJ1-2, the V gene TRBV2; 7 bases fit TRBD1. The CDR3 has 13 residues. The V gene's germline CDR1 is SNHLY and CDR2 FYNNEI. Trimming removed 4 bases from V and 2 bases from J; junction bases left unmatched: 1. CDR3 DNA sequence: TGTGCCAGCAGTGTACAGGGGAACTATGGCTACACCTTC. Protein: CASSVQGNYGYTF.

This chain links TRBV7-3 with TRBJ2-2, with a possible D match to TRBD1 (6 bases). Trimming stripped 4 bases from V and 0 bases from J, with 12 bases between. The CDR3 has 16 amino acids. Germline CDR1 reads SGHTA; CDR2 reads FQGTGA. The chain's CDR3 is CASSSRGTANTGELFF. The CDR3, as DNA: TGTGCCAGCAGCTCAAGGGGGACCGCGAACACCGGGGAGCTGTTTTTT.

This chain connects TRBV18 to TRBJ1-6; no clear D. Deletions cut 5 bases from V and 0 bases from J, with 17 bases between. The germline V gene encodes CDR1 KGHSH and CDR2 LQKENI. The CDR3 is 18 residues long. CDR3 nucleotides: TGTGCCAGCTCAGCGGTGGGAGTTATGAGCTCCTATAATTCACCCCTCCACTTT. Translation: CASSAVGVMSSYNSPLHF.

The chain combines TRBV15 with TRBJ2-5; D is unclear. The ends were cut back, 4 bases at V and 5 bases at J, with 8 bases in the middle. CDR3 size: 12 residues. Germline V gene sequence: CDR1 LNHNV, CDR2 YYDKDF (reference sequence). Written as DNA, the CDR3 is TGTGCCACCAGCACCGAACGGGAGACCCAGTACTTC. Its protein is CATSTERETQYF.

This chain joins TRBV5-6 and TRBJ1-2; 8 nucleotides agree with TRBD1. Per germline, CDR1 SGHDT and CDR2 YYEEEE. The CDR3 spans 13 residues. V gave up 4 bases and J gave up 8 bases; unmatched junction bases: 7. The CDR3 region is CASSETGAEGYTF. CDR3 coding DNA: TGTGCCAGCAGCGAGACAGGGGCAGAGGGCTACACCTTC.

V is TRBV2 and J is TRBJ2-4; D is possibly TRBD2 (5 bases). Per germline, CDR1 SNHLY and CDR2 FYNNEI. CDR3 length: 14 residues. The V and J ends lost 7 bases and 0 bases respectively, with 10 bases between them. CDR3 nucleotide sequence: TGTGCCAGCACAGGCGGACTAGCCAAAAACATTCAGTACTTC. Translated, it gives CASTGGLAKNIQYF.

This clone was detected a few times. The V gene is TRBV18, the J gene TRBJ1-1, with TRBD1 matching 9 bases. CDR1 and CDR2 from the germline V gene are KGHSH and LQKENI. J was trimmed by 4 bases and V by 3 bases; bases with no gene match: 6. The CDR3 is 15 residues long. In DNA, the CDR3 is TGTGCCAGCTCACCGTTCACAGGGGGCTTCACTGAAGCTTTCTTT. Its protein is CASSPFTGGFTEAFF.

The rearrangement joins TRBV7-8 to TRBJ1-5; D gene ambiguous. Germline V gives CDR1 SGHVS, CDR2 FQNEAQ. This CDR3 is 15 amino acids long. V was cut by 5 bases and J by 11 bases, with 22 bases left in between. The CDR3 DNA reads TGTGCCAGCAGCACCAACGACCGGGTCGAGTTGTCCCAGCATTTT. Translating it yields CASSTNDRVELSQHF.

This clone was observed once. The CDR3 here is CAYGLASSYEQYF. CDR3 nucleotide sequence: TGTGCCTACGGACTGGCAAGCTCCTACGAGCAGTACTTC. V and J are TRBV30 and TRBJ2-7; possibly TRBD2 for D (5 bases). The CDR3 totals 13 residues. V was shortened by 7 bases and J by 0 bases, with 13 bases between the two germline ends. Germline loops: CDR1 GTSNPN, CDR2 SVGIG (reference sequence).

The V and J genes are TRBV28 and TRBJ2-5; D uncertain. V was clipped by 3 bases and J by 3 bases, with 11 bases between them. This CDR3 is built from 14 residues. Germline CDR1 reads MDHEN; CDR2 reads SYDVKM. CDR3: CASSFGGPKETQYF. Here the CDR3 DNA reads TGTGCCAGCAGTTTCGGCGGCCCCAAAGAGACCCAGTACTTC.

This clone showed up just a few times. The chain recombines TRBV7-8 with TRBJ1-1; D might be TRBD1 (5 bases). The CDR3 sequence is 15 residues long. Looked up from germline, CDR1 is SGHVS and CDR2 is FQNEAQ. V shed 3 bases and J shed 0 bases, with 11 bases lying between them. Here the CDR3 DNA reads TGTGCCAGCAGCTTGCAGGGACTCATGAACACTGAAGCTTTCTTT. Its protein is CASSLQGLMNTEAFF.